The 25 T cell receptor beta chains given below trace back to one sample, sequenced in a study of blood T cell repertoires in COVID-19. This table comes from immunoSEQ multiplex PCR, and its TCRdb copy is limited to in-frame clones, with some not included. The sample lists hundreds of thousands of clones, around nine tenths occurring once. The sequencing sample was made of peripheral blood. The receptor set was obtained from a man in his 70s with acute or convalescent COVID-19.

This chain connects TRBV4-1 to TRBJ2-1; 8 bases agree with TRBD1. Germline CDR1 MGHRA, CDR2 YSYEKL. This CDR3 comprises 15 residues. V shed 2 bases and J 7 bases; nucleotides not matched to a gene: 7. The CDR3 here is CASSQSGGIKNEQFF. CDR3 in DNA: TGCGCCAGCAGCCAATCAGGGGGCATAAAGAATGAGCAGTTCTTC.

The chain employs TRBV18 and TRBJ2-3; tentatively, D is TRBD1 (5 bases). The CDR3 extends over 15 amino acids. Germline V lookup: CDR1 KGHSH, CDR2 LQKENI. Trimming left V 4 bases short and J 2 bases short, with 13 bases between. CDR3 coding DNA: TGTGCCAGCTCACAAGAGACAGATATCACAGATACGCAGTATTTT. Amino acid sequence: CASSQETDITDTQYF.

This chain connects TRBV2 to TRBJ1-2, with a weak D call TRBD1 (6 bases). Germline CDR1 SNHLY, CDR2 FYNNEI. The germline V and J ends were trimmed by 6 bases and 4 bases, with 12 bases remaining between them. This CDR3 is built from 13 residues. CDR3 sequence reads: CASRGGAVYGYTF. Here the CDR3 DNA reads TGTGCCAGCAGAGGGGGAGCAGTCTATGGCTACACCTTC.

The chain is built from TRBV28 and TRBJ1-5; 8 bases are shared with TRBD1. The V and J ends lost 6 bases and 5 bases, in that order; junction bases with no gene match: 9. Germline CDR1 reads MDHEN; CDR2 reads SYDVKM. This CDR3 is built from 15 residues. The CDR3 bases are TGTGCCAGCAGAGACGGACAGGGAATTGATCAGCCCCAGCATTTT. This codes for CASRDGQGIDQPQHF.

CDR3 nucleotides: TGTGCCAGCAGCCACCCCGGACTGGTGGAGTTGGAGACCCAGTACTTC. Protein product: CASSHPGLVELETQYF. The V gene is TRBV3-1 (or the pseudogene TRBV3-2), the J gene TRBJ2-5, with D possibly TRBD2 on 5 matching bases. The germline gives CDR1 LGHDT, CDR2 YNNKEL (reference sequence). V lost 3 bases and J 5 bases, leaving 19 bases between the germline ends. CDR3 length equals 16 residues.

The rearrangement links TRBV5-1 to TRBJ1-3, with 8 nucleotides matching TRBD1. This CDR3 is 16 amino acids long. CDR1 SGHRS and CDR2 YFSETQ come from the germline V gene. V shed 5 bases, J shed 0 bases, and the junction held 7 bases outside the gene matches. The CDR3 nucleotides are TGCGCCAGCAGTCGCCCGACAGGGGACTCTGGAAACACCATATATTTT. Encoded protein: CASSRPTGDSGNTIYF.

This sequence joins TRBV3-1 (or the pseudogene TRBV3-2) and TRBJ2-3, with 10 bases aligning to TRBD2. The trim removed 4 bases at V and 2 bases at J, leaving 6 bases unmatched. Germline values: CDR1 LGHDT, CDR2 YNNKEL (reference sequence). The CDR3 runs to 16 residues. CDR3: CASSRWTSGTTDTQYF. The DNA of the CDR3 is TGTGCCAGCAGCCGTTGGACTAGCGGTACCACAGATACGCAGTATTTT.

The genes are TRBV19 and TRBJ1-5; 9 positions match TRBD1. The ends lost 6 bases at V and 7 bases at J; junction bases unmatched: 4. Looked up from germline, CDR1 is LNHDA and CDR2 is SQIVND (reference sequence). The CDR3 length is 13 residues. CDR3 loop: CASRPGQGQPQHF. CDR3 sequence (DNA): TGTGCCAGTAGACCGGGACAGGGACAGCCCCAGCATTTT.

This chain uses TRBV28 with TRBJ1-5, with D possibly TRBD1 on 6 matching bases. The CDR3 is made up of 17 amino acids. Between the trimmed V and J ends, which lost 4 bases and 0 bases, there was a span of 16 bases. Germline CDR1 MDHEN, CDR2 SYDVKM. The CDR3 is CASSSALDSYSNQPQHF. The CDR3 DNA is TGTGCCAGCAGTTCAGCCCTGGACAGTTATAGCAATCAGCCCCAGCATTTT.

The chain carries TRBV10-3 and TRBJ1-1, with D possibly TRBD1 on 5 matching bases. V dropped 2 bases and J dropped 1 base, with 11 bases sitting between them. The V gene's germline CDR1 is ENHRY and CDR2 SYGVKD. This CDR3 is built from 15 residues. The chain's CDR3 is CAISEGVQGNTEAFF. The DNA for the CDR3 is TGTGCCATCAGTGAGGGGGTGCAGGGGAACACTGAAGCTTTCTTT.

The chain employs TRBV5-4 and TRBJ2-3, with D possibly being TRBD2 (6 bases). V dropped 7 bases and J dropped 1 base, with 22 bases sitting between them. The CDR3 has 17 amino acids. In germline, CDR1 is SGHNT, CDR2 YYREEE (reference sequence). The DNA of the CDR3 is TGTGCCAGCCGCTCCGGGGGTGCGGACCCAGGCACAGATACGCAGTATTTT. It encodes CASRSGGADPGTDTQYF.

This chain links TRBV18 with TRBJ2-7; 7 bases are a match to TRBD1. The ends lost 5 bases at V and 1 base at J; junction bases unmatched: 8. The CDR3 contains 15 residues. Germline values: CDR1 KGHSH, CDR2 LQKENI. The CDR3 coding sequence is TGTGCCAGCTCAATAACAGGGGCTGCTTCCTACGAGCAGTACTTC. Protein product: CASSITGAASYEQYF.

The chain joins TRBV6-5 to TRBJ2-7; a possible D gene is TRBD2 (5 bases). Germline values: CDR1 MNHEY, CDR2 SVGAGI. This CDR3 spans 14 amino acids. V gave up 2 bases and J gave up 0 bases, with 8 bases separating them. The CDR3 loop reads CASSYQGSSYEQYF. Written as DNA, the CDR3 is TGTGCCAGCAGTTACCAAGGGAGCTCCTACGAGCAGTACTTC.

This sequence joins TRBV19 and TRBJ2-1; 9 positions match TRBD2. J gave up 0 bases and V 8 bases, and 5 bases lay outside the gene matches. Germline CDR1 and CDR2: LNHDA and SQIVND (reference sequence). The CDR3 is 15 amino acids. CDR3 in amino acids: CASVEAGGSYNEQFF. CDR3 DNA sequence: TGTGCCAGTGTTGAAGCGGGGGGCTCCTACAATGAGCAGTTCTTC.

The rearrangement links TRBV5-4 to TRBJ2-7; tentatively, D is TRBD2 (5 bases). CDR3 length: 14 amino acids. V shed 5 bases and J shed 2 bases, with 14 bases lying between them. Per the germline V gene, CDR1 is SGHNT and CDR2 is YYREEE (reference sequence). In DNA, the CDR3 is TGTGCCAGCAGTAGGACCGGGGAAACCTACGAGCAGTACTTC. Amino acids: CASSRTGETYEQYF.

This chain links TRBV21-1 with TRBJ1-2; the table's D call of TRBD1 was not tested on the DNA. TRBV21-1 counts as a pseudogene. The length of the CDR3 is 13 residues. CDR3: CAGETGGVYGYTF. The CDR3 DNA follows: TGTGCCGGTGAGACAGGGGGCGTCTATGGCTACACCTTC.

This clone was counted a single time. This chain uses TRBV23-1 with TRBJ1-1, with a weak D call TRBD1 (5 bases). TRBV23-1 qualifies as an ORF whose function is uncertain. The length of the CDR3 is 13 residues. V lost 2 bases, J lost 5 bases, and 9 bases lay in between. The CDR3 here is CASSQTGRTEAFF. CDR3 sequence (DNA): TGCGCCAGCAGTCAAACAGGTCGAACTGAAGCTTTCTTT.

The chain carries TRBV6-2 or TRBV6-3 and TRBJ1-2; TRBD1 is a possible D gene (6 bases). There are 14 residues in the CDR3. The germline CDR1 and CDR2 sequences are MNHEY and SVGEGT. Trimming took 2 bases from V and 6 from J, leaving 13 bases between them. CDR3 nucleotides: TGTGCCAGCAGTTACCGCCGGCAGGGGCATGGCTACACCTTC. Translation: CASSYRRQGHGYTF.

The chain carries TRBV25-1 and TRBJ1-3; 9 positions match TRBD1. The CDR3 length is 15 residues. V trimming: 5 bases; J trimming: 8 bases; junction bases outside the gene matches: 10. Germline assignment: CDR1 MGHDK and CDR2 SYGVNS. The DNA for the CDR3 is TGTGCCAGCAGTTGGACAGGGGCCCGAGTGGACACCATATATTTT. Residues: CASSWTGARVDTIYF.

The chain recombines TRBV29-1 with TRBJ2-1; TRBD1 agrees at 10 bases. The V and J ends lost 0 bases and 10 bases, in that order; junction bases with no gene match: 12. The CDR3 has 16 residues. Germline-derived CDR1 and CDR2 are SQVTM and ANQGSEA. The DNA for the CDR3 is TGCAGCGTTGAAGAGTCCGGGACAGGGGCTGTCATCGAGCAGTTCTTC. Its protein is CSVEESGTGAVIEQFF.

The V call is TRBV14, the J call TRBJ2-1; D may be TRBD2 (5 bases). V was clipped by 3 bases and J by 12 bases, with 12 bases between them. The CDR3 spans 12 residues. Germline CDR1 SGHDN, CDR2 FVKESK. CDR3 in DNA: TGTGCCAGCAGCCAGTACGGGAAGGGGCAGTTCTTC. This encodes CASSQYGKGQFF.

V and J are TRBV7-2 and TRBJ2-2; D is unresolved. The germline gives CDR1 SGHTA, CDR2 FQGNSA. This CDR3 has 16 amino acids. V lost 1 base to trimming and J lost 1 base, with 10 bases between them. The CDR3 loop reads CASSLGPRLNTGELFF. The CDR3 coding sequence is TGTGCCAGCAGCTTAGGTCCGAGGCTGAACACCGGGGAGCTGTTTTTT.

The rearrangement links TRBV5-4 to TRBJ2-2, with 8 bases identical to TRBD1. In germline, CDR1 is SGHNT, CDR2 YYREEE (reference sequence). The junction had 2 bases not matched to a gene; V was cut back by 4 bases and J by 6 bases. The CDR3 has 13 amino acids. The CDR3 loop reads CASSVQGAGELFF. The CDR3 DNA is TGTGCCAGCAGCGTACAGGGGGCCGGGGAGCTGTTTTTT.

The chain uses TRBV5-6 and TRBJ1-5; possible D gene TRBD1, 6 bases. The V gene's germline CDR1 is SGHDT and CDR2 YYEEEE. V gave up 4 bases and J gave up 8 bases, with 16 bases separating them. The CDR3 extends over 14 amino acids. This CDR3 is CASSKKGGGEPQHF. CDR3 nucleotides: TGTGCCAGCAGCAAAAAGGGGGGGGGAGAGCCCCAGCATTTT. The whole variable domain, remainder taken from reference TRBV5-6 and TRBJ1-5, is DAGVTQSPTHLIKTRGQQVTLRCSPKSGHDTVSWYQQALGQGPQFIFQYYEEEERQRGNFPDRFSGHQFPNYSSELNVNALLLGDSALYLCASSKKGGGEPQHFGDGTRLSIL.

In the case of this clone: In the same sample, other DNA sequences code for this CDR3. The chain employs TRBV4-3 and TRBJ2-7; TRBD2 matches 10 bases. Losses at the gene ends were 1 base for V and 7 bases for J; bases not matched to a gene: 7. The CDR3 totals 15 residues. Germline V gives CDR1 LGHNA, CDR2 YSLEER. Here the CDR3 reads CASSQGAGGPGEQYF. DNA of the CDR3: TGCGCCAGCAGCCAAGGAGCGGGAGGGCCAGGAGAGCAGTACTTC.